This is a list of T cell receptor beta chains from one sample in a study of patients and donors after allogeneic stem cell transplantation. Each CDR3 protein is one row after TCRdb ran MiXCR on the RT-PCR reads. In the table there are approximately 430,000 distinct CDR3 sequences, 16% of which are singletons. The sequenced material came from blood, either unsorted or a sorted T cell fraction (not recorded which). These TCRs come from a human donor who was either an allogeneic HSCT recipient or a stem cell or donor lymphocyte infusion donor (not recorded which). It is not recorded whose cells these are; they may come from a transplant donor. Both conserved end residues are part of each CDR3. Each record gives: J gene, D gene, V gene, clone size, CDR3 DNA, CDR3 protein. The D gene is left open where the match is weak. Only part of the rows carry a size: once, few, many, or a class if the clone is expanded.

>TRBJ2-1|TRBD2|TRBV3-1|.
TGTGCCAGCAGCCCGACTAGCGGGAGGGTCAATGAGCAGTTCTTC
CASSPTSGRVNEQFF
>TRBJ1-1|.|TRBV19|.
TGTGCCAGTAGTATCTGGGCAGGGCACACTGAAGCTTTCTTT
CASSIWAGHTEAFF
>TRBJ2-7|.|TRBV28|.
TGTGCCAGCAGTAACAGGGTAACCTACGAGCAGTACTTC
CASSNRVTYEQYF
>TRBJ2-7|TRBD1|TRBV7-8|many
TGTGCCAGCGCACCCATAAAGGGGGACAGGGGATTGGGTGAGCAGTACTTC
CASAPIKGDRGLGEQYF
>TRBJ2-3|TRBD1|TRBV7-3|few
TGTGCCAGCAGCAAACAGGGGCCAGATACGCAGTATTTT
CASSKQGPDTQYF
>TRBJ1-1|.|TRBV29-1|few
TGCAGCGTTGAAGGGTTGGGAAAGGGTTACACTGAAGCTTTCTTT
CSVEGLGKGYTEAFF
>TRBJ1-5|TRBD1|TRBV20-1|many
TGCAGTGCTAGATTTGGCAGGGGGAAACAGCCCCAGCATTTT
CSARFGRGKQPQHF
>TRBJ1-1|.|TRBV5-6|few
TGTGCCAGCAGCTTGGGCCCCCAACTCGGAGGAGCTGAAGCTTTCTTT
CASSLGPQLGGAEAFF
>TRBJ2-7|.|TRBV2|.
TGTGCCAGCAGTGACGGTTCAGGAGGGGGCCACGAGCAGTACTTC
CASSDGSGGGHEQYF
>TRBJ2-5|TRBD1|TRBV29-1|few
TGCAGCGTTGAAGACCTCTCCAGGACAGGGAAGGAGGAGGAAGAGACCCAGTACTTC
CSVEDLSRTGKEEEETQYF
>TRBJ1-4|.|TRBV7-9|.
TGTGCCAGCAGCTCCGATTACGGCAGGACTAATGAAAAACTGTTTTTT
CASSSDYGRTNEKLFF
>TRBJ2-7|TRBD2|TRBV13|few
TGTGCCAGCAGCCCCCGGGGGGTTACCTACGAGCAGTACTTC
CASSPRGVTYEQYF
>TRBJ2-3|TRBD1|TRBV5-1|.
TGCGCCAGCAGCTCGGGGGACAGGGGGCCTGAAGATACGCAGTATTTT
CASSSGDRGPEDTQYF
>TRBJ1-1|.|TRBV11-2|few
TGTGCCAGCAGCTTAGTAACAGGGCGGGGAACTGAAGCTTTCTTT
CASSLVTGRGTEAFF
>TRBJ1-1|.|TRBV5-1|.
TGCGCCAGCAGCCTGGACAGCGGCACTGAAGCTTTCTTT
CASSLDSGTEAFF
>TRBJ2-5|TRBD2|TRBV3-1|.
TGTGCCAGCAGCCCTACTCCTAGCGGGCGACTATCCAGAGAGACCCAGTACTTC
CASSPTPSGRLSRETQYF
>TRBJ2-1|.|TRBV7-9|few
TGTGCCAGCAGGCTCCCTTTCTTTAGGCCTGAGCAGTTCTTC
CASRLPFFRPEQFF
>TRBJ1-5|.|TRBV7-3|few
TGTGCCAGCAACTCTATCGGGGATTACCGGGAGGGTCTCAATCAGCCCCAGCATTTT
CASNSIGDYREGLNQPQHF
>TRBJ2-7|.|TRBV20-1|few
TGCAGTGCTAGAGTATGGGAGTTGTCCCACGAGCAGTACTTC
CSARVWELSHEQYF
>TRBJ1-4|.|TRBV7-3|.
TGTGCCAGCAGCTTGACAGGACCCGTACGACCGAATGAAAAACTGTTTTTT
CASSLTGPVRPNEKLFF
>TRBJ1-3|.|TRBV7-9|.
TGTGCCAGCAGCTTCCGAAGAGGGTCCTCTGGAAACACCATATATTTT
CASSFRRGSSGNTIYF
>TRBJ2-7|TRBD2|TRBV2|few
TGTGCCAGCAGTGCCCCCGGGACTAGCGGGACCTACGAGCAGTACTTC
CASSAPGTSGTYEQYF
>TRBJ2-7|TRBD1|TRBV24-1|few
TGTGCCACCAGTGGTCCGGGACAGCAATACGAGCAGTACTTC
CATSGPGQQYEQYF
>TRBJ1-1|.|TRBV6-2/TRBV6-3|few
TGTGCCAGCAGTTACTCCGTGGGGGCGAGGAACACTGAAGCTTTCTTT
CASSYSVGARNTEAFF
>TRBJ2-7|TRBD1|TRBV5-1|.
TGCGCCAGCAACCCACTACAGGGGACGGGGGAGCAGTACTTC
CASNPLQGTGEQYF
>TRBJ1-1|.|TRBV5-1|.
TGCGCCAGCAGCTGGAAAATGAGCACTGAAGCTTTCTTT
CASSWKMSTEAFF
>TRBJ2-1|TRBD2|TRBV7-3|few
TGTGCCAGCAGCTTTAGCGGGAGGCGGAGCTCCTACAATGAGCAGTTCTTC
CASSFSGRRSSYNEQFF
>TRBJ2-1|TRBD2|TRBV7-7|few
TGTGCCAGCAGCGCTAGCGGGAGGCGCAATGAGCAGTTCTTC
CASSASGRRNEQFF
>TRBJ2-3|.|TRBV10-3|.
TGTGCCATCAGTGACGCAGGGCAGCGGGGCACAGATACGCAGTATTTT
CAISDAGQRGTDTQYF
>TRBJ2-2|.|TRBV20-1|few
TGCAGTGCGGCTGGAGAGGTCACCGGGGAGCTGTTTTTT
CSAAGEVTGELFF
>TRBJ2-3|.|TRBV24-1|.
TGTGCCACGTCCACCGGGGCAGATACGCAGTATTTT
CATSTGADTQYF
>TRBJ2-6|.|TRBV24-1|few
TGTGCCACCAGTGAACCAGGGGCTGGGGCCAACGTCCTGACTTTC
CATSEPGAGANVLTF
>TRBJ2-5|TRBD2|TRBV6-2/TRBV6-3|.
TGTGCCAGCAGTTATGGGACTAGCGACACAGAGACCCAGTACTTC
CASSYGTSDTETQYF
>TRBJ2-3|TRBD2|TRBV12-3/TRBV12-4|many
TGTGCCAGCAGGACTAGCGGGGGGCGGGGAGATACGCAGTATTTT
CASRTSGGRGDTQYF
>TRBJ2-6|.|TRBV6-5|many
TGTGCCAGCAGTTACTACGGAGTTGGGGCCAACGTCCTGACTTTC
CASSYYGVGANVLTF
>TRBJ1-2|.|TRBV27|few
TGTGCCAGCAGTGCCCCGGGGAGCTATGGCTACACCTTC
CASSAPGSYGYTF
>TRBJ2-3|TRBD1|TRBV6-4|few
TGTGCCAGCAGGCCAGGGACAGGGAGCACAGATACGCAGTATTTT
CASRPGTGSTDTQYF
>TRBJ1-1|.|TRBV7-9|few
TGTGCCACCTGGGAGGTCGGGGGGGAGGACACTGAAGCTTTCTTT
CATWEVGGEDTEAFF
>TRBJ1-2|.|TRBV12-3/TRBV12-4|many
TGTGCCAGCAGTCCAGCCTCCAACTATGGCTACACCTTC
CASSPASNYGYTF
>TRBJ1-1|.|TRBV7-8|.
TGTGCCAGCAGCTTAGCGTTGGTTACTGAAGCTTTCTTT
CASSLALVTEAFF
>TRBJ1-1|.|TRBV4-1|.
TGCGCCAGCAGCCAAGCGGGGCAGCTCGTGAACACTGAAGCTTTCTTT
CASSQAGQLVNTEAFF
>TRBJ1-1|TRBD1|TRBV29-1|few
TGCAGCGTCGGACAGGGCATCACTGAAGCTTTCTTT
CSVGQGITEAFF
>TRBJ2-4|.|TRBV6-1|.
TGTGCCAGCAGTAAGGGACGATTCCAGTACTTC
CASSKGRFQYF
>TRBJ2-1|.|TRBV7-9|many
TGTGCCAGCAGCTTAAGGGCACCCCAGTTCTTC
CASSLRAPQFF
>TRBJ2-7|.|TRBV5-6|.
TGTGCCAGCAGCTTGGCAGAGAACGAGCAGTACTTC
CASSLAENEQYF
>TRBJ2-4|.|TRBV11-2|.
TGTGCCAGCAGCCGTCCCAGGGAGACCAAATTAGCCAAAAACATTCAGTACTTC
CASSRPRETKLAKNIQYF
>TRBJ2-1|TRBD2|TRBV24-1|.
TGTGCCACCAGTGACCCGACTAGCGGGAGGAGTCTAAATGAGCAGTTCTTC
CATSDPTSGRSLNEQFF
>TRBJ2-7|.|TRBV5-6|.
TGTGCCAGCAGCAGAGGGACTCGACTCTACGAGCAGTACTTC
CASSRGTRLYEQYF
>TRBJ2-2|TRBD1|TRBV20-1|many
TGCAGTGCTTACTTGCGACAGGGTGGGAACACCGGGGAGCTGTTTTTT
CSAYLRQGGNTGELFF
>TRBJ2-1|.|TRBV7-8|few
TGTGCCAGCAGCCGAAGACTAGAGAGGGTGAATGAGCAGTTCTTC
CASSRRLERVNEQFF
>TRBJ2-1|.|TRBV5-1|many
TGCGCCAGCAGCTTGGGGGATTTGCCCTACAATGAGCAGTTCTTC
CASSLGDLPYNEQFF
>TRBJ1-4|TRBD1|TRBV9|few
TGTGCCAGCAGCGTATCCTCTACAGGGGGAACTAATGAAAAACTGTTTTTT
CASSVSSTGGTNEKLFF
>TRBJ1-4|TRBD1|TRBV18|few
TGTGCCAGCTCACACATCCGGGACAGGGGGAAGGAAAAACTGTTTTTT
CASSHIRDRGKEKLFF
>TRBJ2-4|TRBD1|TRBV3-1|few
TGTGCCAGCAGCTCGGACAGGCCAGCCAAAAACATTCAGTACTTC
CASSSDRPAKNIQYF
>TRBJ1-2|.|TRBV11-2|.
TGTGCCAGCACCCTCCTGACAGGCCCGCGGGGTGGCTACACCTTC
CASTLLTGPRGGYTF
>TRBJ2-6|.|TRBV19|.
TGTGCCAGTAGTATAAATGGGCAGTTCACTGGGGCCAACGTCCTGACTTTC
CASSINGQFTGANVLTF
>TRBJ2-2|.|TRBV18|few
TGTGCCAGCTCTCCTCAGGGGCCCACCGGGGAGCTGTTTTTT
CASSPQGPTGELFF